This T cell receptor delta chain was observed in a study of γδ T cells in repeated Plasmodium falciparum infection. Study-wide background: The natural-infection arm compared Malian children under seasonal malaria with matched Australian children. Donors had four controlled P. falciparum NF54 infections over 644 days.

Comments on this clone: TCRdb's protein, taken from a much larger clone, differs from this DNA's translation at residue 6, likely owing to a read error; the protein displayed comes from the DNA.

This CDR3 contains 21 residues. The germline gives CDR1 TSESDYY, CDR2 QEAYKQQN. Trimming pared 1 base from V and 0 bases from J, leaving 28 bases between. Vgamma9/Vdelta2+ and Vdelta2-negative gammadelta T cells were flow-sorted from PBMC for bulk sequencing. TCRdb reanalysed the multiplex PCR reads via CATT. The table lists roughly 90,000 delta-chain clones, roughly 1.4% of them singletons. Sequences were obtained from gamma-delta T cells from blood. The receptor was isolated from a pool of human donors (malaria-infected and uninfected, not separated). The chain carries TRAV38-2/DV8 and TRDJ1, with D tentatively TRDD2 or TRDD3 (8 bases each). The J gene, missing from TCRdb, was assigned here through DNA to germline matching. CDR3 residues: CAYRSRFLHRGYSFYTDKLIF. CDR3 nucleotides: TGTGCTTATAGGAGCCGCTTCCTACATCGGGGATACTCCTTTTACACCGATAAACTCATCTTT.